These 16 T cell receptor beta chains were all obtained from the same sample, sequenced in a study of T cell responses to AZD1222 COVID-19 vaccine. Assay used: immunoSEQ multiplex PCR; TCRdb lists only in-frame clones, some missing. The data contain approximately 160,000 clones, 90% to 95% of them singletons. The sample in question was peripheral blood, obtained on day 0 of AZD1222 vaccination. Receptor source: an adult in good health.

The chain's CDR3 is CASSQGQAGGTEAFF. The CDR3 DNA is TGTGCCAGCTCACAGGGCCAGGCGGGAGGCACTGAAGCTTTCTTT. This rearrangement joins TRBV18 to TRBJ1-1; unclear D gene. The CDR3 has 15 residues. V gave up 4 bases and J gave up 4 bases, with 16 bases separating them. Germline assignment: CDR1 KGHSH and CDR2 LQKENI.

The chain recombines TRBV7-9 with TRBJ1-4; possible D gene TRBD1, 5 bases. Germline V CDR1 and CDR2: SEHNR, FQNEAQ (reference sequence). The CDR3 consists of 15 residues. The V end lost 5 bases, the J end lost 8 bases, and 18 bases lay between the germline ends. CDR3 sequence reads: CASSQGTVLQEKLFF. The DNA for the CDR3 is TGTGCCAGCAGCCAAGGGACCGTTTTGCAAGAAAAACTGTTTTTT.

V usage is TRBV15 and J usage is TRBJ1-1, with TRBD1 matching over 8 bases. Trimming took 8 bases from V and 1 from J; bases not matched to a gene: 9. Looked up from germline, CDR1 is LNHNV and CDR2 is YYDKDF (reference sequence). This CDR3 region has 15 residues. The CDR3 DNA follows: TGTGCCACCCAGATAATGACAGGGGCGAACACTGAAGCTTTCTTT. It is translated as CATQIMTGANTEAFF.

The chain employs TRBV27 and TRBJ1-6; 8 nucleotides match TRBD1. V was pared by 5 bases and J by 2 bases, with 5 bases of the junction left unmatched. The CDR3 runs to 16 residues. The germline V gene has CDR1 MNHEY and CDR2 SMNVEV (reference sequence). The chain's CDR3 is CASSKDRAAYNSPLHF. The DNA of the CDR3 is TGTGCCAGCAGTAAGGACAGGGCGGCCTATAATTCACCCCTCCACTTT.

This chain uses TRBV6-5 with TRBJ1-1; 8 bases map to TRBD1. The germline CDR1 and CDR2 sequences are MNHEY and SVGAGI. The CDR3 runs to 15 residues. Trimming took 6 bases from V and 0 from J; bases not matched to a gene: 6. As DNA, the CDR3 is TGTGCCAGCAGCTACAGGGGGGGGATGAACACTGAAGCTTTCTTT. The encoded protein is CASSYRGGMNTEAFF.

The rearrangement uses TRBV3-1 (or the pseudogene TRBV3-2) and TRBJ1-5, with a possible D match to TRBD1 (5 bases). V lost 2 bases, J lost 5 bases, and 7 bases lay in between. The CDR3 sequence is 13 residues long. Germline V CDR1 and CDR2: LGHDT, YNNKEL (reference sequence). Here the CDR3 reads CASSQSQDQPQHF. The CDR3, as DNA: TGTGCCAGCAGCCAATCACAGGATCAGCCCCAGCATTTT.

This chain connects TRBV6-6 to TRBJ2-7, with D possibly being TRBD1 (5 bases). The CDR3 length is 14 residues. Germline CDR1 MNHNY, CDR2 SVGAGI (reference sequence). Trimming left V 8 bases short and J 0 bases short, with 14 bases between. CDR3 sequence (DNA): TGTGCCAGCGTAGGCAGGGAATACTCCTACGAGCAGTACTTC. Protein product: CASVGREYSYEQYF.

The genes are TRBV4-1 and TRBJ1-5; tentative D call: TRBD1 (6 bases). Trimming took 4 bases from V and 3 from J, leaving 10 bases between them. The length of the CDR3 is 14 residues. Germline lookup yields CDR1 MGHRA and CDR2 YSYEKL. This chain's CDR3 is CASSPGQFNQPQHF. CDR3 DNA sequence: TGCGCCAGCAGCCCCGGACAGTTCAATCAGCCCCAGCATTTT.

The rearrangement uses TRBV2 and TRBJ1-1, with D maybe TRBD1 (5 bases). The CDR3 is 12 amino acids. V gave up 4 bases and J gave up 3 bases, with 6 bases separating them. Germline V gives CDR1 SNHLY, CDR2 FYNNEI. This CDR3 is CASSVGDTEAFF. As DNA, the CDR3 is TGTGCCAGCAGTGTAGGGGACACTGAAGCTTTCTTT.

The rearrangement links TRBV28 to TRBJ2-7; maybe TRBD1 (5 bases). Germline V gene data show CDR1 as MDHEN and CDR2 as SYDVKM. V lost 2 bases, J lost 5 bases, and 10 bases lay in between. This CDR3 has 13 amino acids. The CDR3 spells CASSLISRDEQYF. The CDR3 bases are TGTGCCAGCAGTTTAATCTCCAGGGACGAGCAGTACTTC.

This chain joins TRBV5-1 and TRBJ2-7; 8 bases line up with TRBD1. Germline values: CDR1 SGHRS, CDR2 YFSETQ. The CDR3 has 15 amino acids. V dropped 4 bases and J dropped 3; count of bases not matched to a gene: 9. The CDR3 DNA is TGCGCCAGCAGCCCAACGACAGGGGTAATCTACGAGCAGTACTTC. Translated: CASSPTTGVIYEQYF.

The chain links TRBV25-1 to TRBJ2-1, with D perhaps matching TRBD2 (5 bases). Germline assignment: CDR1 MGHDK and CDR2 SYGVNS. The CDR3 length is 18 residues. The V end lost 2 bases, the J end lost 0 bases, and 17 bases lay between the germline ends. CDR3 DNA: TGTGCCAGCAGTGAAAGCCCTAGCATCATGAGCTCCTACAATGAGCAGTTCTTC. Its protein product is CASSESPSIMSSYNEQFF.

V and J are TRBV27 and TRBJ1-5; 8 bases line up with TRBD1. Trimming at V came to 3 bases and at J to 5 bases, leaving 6 bases not matched to a gene. The CDR3 runs 15 residues. The germline gives CDR1 MNHEY, CDR2 SMNVEV (reference sequence). In nucleotides, the CDR3 is TGTGCCAGCAGTTTGGACAGGGCAACCCATCAGCCCCAGCATTTT. Its protein product is CASSLDRATHQPQHF.

The gene calls are TRBV3-1 (or the pseudogene TRBV3-2) and TRBJ1-5; D is unresolved. The CDR3 is made up of 13 amino acids. Germline V gene lookup returns CDR1 LGHDT and CDR2 YNNKEL (reference sequence). V was shortened by 5 bases and J by 7 bases, with 12 bases between the two germline ends. The CDR3 sequence is CASSYPGEQPQHF. CDR3 DNA: TGTGCCAGCAGCTACCCTGGGGAACAGCCCCAGCATTTT.

The chain has TRBV2 and TRBJ2-7; D is undetermined. V was shortened by 1 base and J by 9 bases, with 19 bases between the two germline ends. The CDR3 contains 15 residues. CDR1 SNHLY and CDR2 FYNNEI come from the germline V gene. CDR3 nucleotides: TGTGCCAGCAGTGAAGACAGAGACCTCTACTTGGTGCAGTACTTC. Its translation is CASSEDRDLYLVQYF.

The V gene is TRBV7-8, the J gene TRBJ2-5; D possibly uses TRBD1 or TRBD2 (6 bases each). The CDR3 contains 15 residues. Looked up from germline, CDR1 is SGHVS and CDR2 is FQNEAQ. The germline V and J ends were trimmed by 5 bases and 5 bases, with 18 bases remaining between them. The CDR3 reads CASSSNMGGLETQYF. The DNA of the CDR3 is TGTGCCAGCAGCAGCAACATGGGGGGCCTGGAGACCCAGTACTTC.